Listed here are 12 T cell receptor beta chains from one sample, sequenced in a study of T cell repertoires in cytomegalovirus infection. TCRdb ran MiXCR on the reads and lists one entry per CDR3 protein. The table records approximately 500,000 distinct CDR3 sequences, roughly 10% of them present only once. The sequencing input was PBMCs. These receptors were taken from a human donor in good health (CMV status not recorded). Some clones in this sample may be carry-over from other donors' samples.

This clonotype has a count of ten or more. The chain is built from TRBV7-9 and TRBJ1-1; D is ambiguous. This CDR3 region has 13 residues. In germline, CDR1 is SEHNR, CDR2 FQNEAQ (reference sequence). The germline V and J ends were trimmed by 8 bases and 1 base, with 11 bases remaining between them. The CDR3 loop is CASGNNENTEAFF. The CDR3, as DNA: TGTGCCAGCGGCAATAATGAGAACACTGAAGCTTTCTTT.

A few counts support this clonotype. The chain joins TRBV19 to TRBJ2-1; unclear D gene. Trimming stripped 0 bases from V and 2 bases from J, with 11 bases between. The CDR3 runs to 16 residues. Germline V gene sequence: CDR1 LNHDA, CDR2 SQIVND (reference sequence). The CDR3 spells CASSIDQATPYNEQFF. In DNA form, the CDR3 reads TGTGCCAGTAGTATAGATCAGGCTACTCCCTACAATGAGCAGTTCTTC.

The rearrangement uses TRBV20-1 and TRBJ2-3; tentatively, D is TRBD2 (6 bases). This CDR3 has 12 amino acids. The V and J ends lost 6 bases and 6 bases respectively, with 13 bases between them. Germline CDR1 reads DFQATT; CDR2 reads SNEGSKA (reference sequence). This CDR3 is CSATGTSDTQYF. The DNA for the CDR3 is TGCAGTGCCACCGGGACTTCCGATACGCAGTATTTT.

CDR3 nucleotide sequence: TGTGCCAGCAGTTCCGATTACTCCATAAAGACCCAGTACTTC. It encodes CASSSDYSIKTQYF. This chain connects TRBV12-3 or TRBV12-4 to TRBJ2-5; no clear D gene. The CDR3 is 14 residues long. The V end was cut by 4 bases, the J end by 6 bases, with 15 bases between.

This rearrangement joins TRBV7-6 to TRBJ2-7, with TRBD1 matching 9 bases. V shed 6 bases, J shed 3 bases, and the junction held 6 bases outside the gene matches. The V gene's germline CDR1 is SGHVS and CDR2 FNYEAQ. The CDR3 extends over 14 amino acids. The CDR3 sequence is CASRGTGRGYEQYF. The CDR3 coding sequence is TGTGCCAGCAGGGGGACAGGGCGAGGCTACGAGCAGTACTTC. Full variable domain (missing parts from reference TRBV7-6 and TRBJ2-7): GAGVSQSPRYKVTKRGQDVALRCDPISGHVSLYWYRQALGQGPEFLTYFNYEAQQDKSGLPNDRFSAERPEGSISTLTIQRTEQRDSAMYRCASRGTGRGYEQYFGPGTRLTVT.

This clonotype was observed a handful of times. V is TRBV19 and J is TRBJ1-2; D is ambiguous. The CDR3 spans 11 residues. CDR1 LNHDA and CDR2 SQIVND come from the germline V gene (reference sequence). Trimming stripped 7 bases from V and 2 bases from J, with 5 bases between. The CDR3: CASTTNYGYTF. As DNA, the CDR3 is TGTGCCAGTACAACGAACTATGGCTACACCTTC.

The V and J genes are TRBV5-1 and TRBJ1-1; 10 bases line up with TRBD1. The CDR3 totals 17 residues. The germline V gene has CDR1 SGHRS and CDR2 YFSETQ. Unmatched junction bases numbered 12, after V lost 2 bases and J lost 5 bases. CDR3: CASSFVTAWTGGTEAFF. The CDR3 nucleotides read TGCGCCAGCAGCTTTGTAACCGCCTGGACAGGGGGTACTGAAGCTTTCTTT.

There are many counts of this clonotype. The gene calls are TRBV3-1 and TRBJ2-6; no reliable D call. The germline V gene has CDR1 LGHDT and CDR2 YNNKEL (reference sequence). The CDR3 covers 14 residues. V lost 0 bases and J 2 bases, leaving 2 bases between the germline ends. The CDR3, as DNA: TGTGCCAGCAGCCAAGATCCTGGGGCCAACGTCCTGACTTTC. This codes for CASSQDPGANVLTF.

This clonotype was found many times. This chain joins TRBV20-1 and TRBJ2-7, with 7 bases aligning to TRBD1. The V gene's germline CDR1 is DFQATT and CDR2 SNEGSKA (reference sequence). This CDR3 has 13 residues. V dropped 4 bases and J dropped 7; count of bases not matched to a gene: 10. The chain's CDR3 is CSATGTDNVEQYF. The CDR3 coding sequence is TGCAGTGCTACTGGGACAGACAACGTAGAGCAGTACTTC.

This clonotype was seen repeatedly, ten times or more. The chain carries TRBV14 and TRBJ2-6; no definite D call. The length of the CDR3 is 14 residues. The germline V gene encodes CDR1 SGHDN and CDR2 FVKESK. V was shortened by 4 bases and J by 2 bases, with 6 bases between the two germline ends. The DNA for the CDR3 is TGTGCCAGCAGCCTCCCCACTGGGGCCAACGTCCTGACTTTC. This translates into CASSLPTGANVLTF.

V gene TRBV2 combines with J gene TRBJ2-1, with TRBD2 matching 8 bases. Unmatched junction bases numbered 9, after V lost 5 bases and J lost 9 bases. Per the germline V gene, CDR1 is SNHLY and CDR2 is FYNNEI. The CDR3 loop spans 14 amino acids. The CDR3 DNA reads TGTGCCAGCAGTCCCCTCCTGAGCGGGAGTGAGCAGTTCTTC. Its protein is CASSPLLSGSEQFF.

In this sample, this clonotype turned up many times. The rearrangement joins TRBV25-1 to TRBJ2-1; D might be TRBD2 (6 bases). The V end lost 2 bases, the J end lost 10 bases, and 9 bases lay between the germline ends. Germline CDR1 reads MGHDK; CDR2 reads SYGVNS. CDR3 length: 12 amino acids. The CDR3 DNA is TGTGCCAGCAGTGAAACGGGGGACGAGCAGTTCTTC. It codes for CASSETGDEQFF.